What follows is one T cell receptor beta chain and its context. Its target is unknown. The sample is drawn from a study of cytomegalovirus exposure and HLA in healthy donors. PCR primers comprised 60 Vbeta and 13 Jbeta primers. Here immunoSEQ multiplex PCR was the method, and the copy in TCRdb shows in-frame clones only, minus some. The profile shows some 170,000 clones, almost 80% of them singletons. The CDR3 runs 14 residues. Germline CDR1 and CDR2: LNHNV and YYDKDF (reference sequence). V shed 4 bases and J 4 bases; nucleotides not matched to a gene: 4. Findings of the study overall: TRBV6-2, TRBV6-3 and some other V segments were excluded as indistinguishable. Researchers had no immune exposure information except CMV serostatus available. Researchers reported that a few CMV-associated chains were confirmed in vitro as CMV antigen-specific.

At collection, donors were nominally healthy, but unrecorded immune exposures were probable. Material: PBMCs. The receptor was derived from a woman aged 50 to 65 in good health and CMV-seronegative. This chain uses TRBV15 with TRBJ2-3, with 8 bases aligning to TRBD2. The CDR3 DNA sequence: TGTGCCACCAGCAAAGCGGGAGCCCCAGATACGCAGTATTTT. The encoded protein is CATSKAGAPDTQYF.